These T cell receptor beta chains were read from a single sample in a study of blood T cells in healthy people across ages. MiXCR, run by TCRdb on the 5' RACE reads, gives a single entry per CDR3 protein. This sample yields more than 600,000 distinct CDR3 sequences, of which approximately 25% are seen a single time; 9.4% belongs to the top ten. This same sample was also part of a study on T cells of mothers and their children.

The sequenced sample was blood. The receptors derive from a boy under 18 in good health. CDR3s include the opening cysteine and the closing phenylalanine or tryptophan. The D gene is left open where the match is weak. A clone size is listed for some rows: how often the clone was seen (once, few, many), or a class if it is expanded.

-,-,TRBJ2-7,TRBV29-1,CSVVPHLGLTSYEQYF,TGCAGCGTTGTCCCACACCTGGGACTTACTTCCTACGAGCAGTACTTC
-,-,TRBJ2-4,TRBV20-1,CSASSGDKNIQYF,TGCAGTGCTAGTAGCGGAGACAAAAACATTCAGTACTTC
-,few,TRBJ2-1,TRBV29-1,CSVHRGRATNEQFF,TGCAGCGTACATCGAGGGAGAGCTACCAATGAGCAGTTCTTC
-,few,TRBJ2-3,TRBV12-5,CASGFTEGPDTQYF,TGTGCTAGTGGTTTCACGGAGGGCCCTGATACGCAGTATTTT
-,-,TRBJ2-7,TRBV29-1,CSVAEGWDEQYF,TGCAGCGTTGCCGAGGGTTGGGACGAGCAGTACTTC
-,many,TRBJ2-7,TRBV15,CATSRDGYEQYF,TGTGCCACCAGCAGAGACGGGTACGAGCAGTACTTC
-,-,TRBJ2-1,TRBV29-1,CSVEGSESLLNEQFF,TGCAGCGTTGAAGGGTCGGAGAGCTTGTTGAATGAGCAGTTCTTC
-,few,TRBJ2-2,TRBV5-1,CASTEAAGTGELFF,TGCGCCAGCACCGAAGCAGCCGGCACCGGGGAGCTGTTTTTT
-,-,TRBJ2-1,TRBV20-1,CAPSKGPYNEQFF,TGCGCCCCTAGTAAGGGACCCTACAATGAGCAGTTCTTC
-,-,TRBJ1-1,TRBV6-2/TRBV6-3,CACRLGATTEAFF,TGTGCCTGTCGCTTAGGGGCGACGACTGAAGCTTTCTTT
-,many,TRBJ2-5,TRBV4-1,CASSQVGLQETQYF,TGCGCCAGCAGCCAAGTTGGACTCCAAGAGACCCAGTACTTC
-,few,TRBJ1-5,TRBV29-1,CSVEYRAGKRSNQPQHF,TGCAGCGTTGAATATCGCGCAGGGAAAAGGAGCAATCAGCCCCAGCATTTT
TRBD1,few,TRBJ2-7,TRBV7-2,CASSLGTEPLSEQYF,TGTGCCAGCAGCTTGGGGACAGAGCCTCTCTCCGAGCAGTACTTC
TRBD2,-,TRBJ2-3,TRBV12-3/TRBV12-4,CASSQTSGSLTDTQYF,TGTGCCAGCAGTCAGACTAGCGGGAGCCTCACAGATACGCAGTATTTT
TRBD2,few,TRBJ2-1,TRBV7-9,CATILLAGGYNEQFF,TGTGCCACCATCCTTCTAGCGGGGGGCTACAATGAGCAGTTCTTC
-,-,TRBJ2-1,TRBV6-5,CASRVTGAVYDEQFF,TGTGCCAGCAGAGTTACGGGCGCCGTTTATGATGAGCAGTTCTTC
-,few,TRBJ2-3,TRBV4-2,CASSQEIGADTQYF,TGTGCCAGCAGCCAAGAAATAGGGGCAGATACGCAGTATTTT
TRBD1,few,TRBJ2-7,TRBV7-9,CASSFDADRAHEQYF,TGTGCCAGCAGCTTTGACGCCGACAGGGCCCACGAGCAGTACTTC
TRBD1,-,TRBJ2-1,TRBV29-1,CSVETGGRSYNEQFF,TGCAGCGTTGAGACAGGGGGACGATCCTACAATGAGCAGTTCTTC
-,few,TRBJ2-1,TRBV20-1,CSARVEPYNEQFF,TGCAGTGCTAGAGTTGAACCCTACAATGAGCAGTTCTTC
-,few,TRBJ2-7,TRBV7-6,CASSLSLGGDEQYF,TGTGCCAGCAGCTTATCCTTAGGGGGTGACGAGCAGTACTTC
TRBD2,-,TRBJ2-1,TRBV28,CASNSFGTTLYNEQFF,TGTGCCAGCAATTCGTTCGGGACTACACTTTACAATGAGCAGTTCTTC
-,-,TRBJ2-1,TRBV4-3,CASSQDPLNSYNEQFF,TGCGCCAGCAGCCAAGATCCCCTCAACTCCTACAATGAGCAGTTCTTC
-,few,TRBJ2-4,TRBV12-3/TRBV12-4,CASSWDLAKNIQYF,TGTGCCAGCAGTTGGGATCTAGCCAAAAACATTCAGTACTTC
-,-,TRBJ2-1,TRBV28,CASSRLSSYNEQFF,TGTGCCAGCAGCCGGTTAAGCTCCTACAATGAGCAGTTCTTC
-,-,TRBJ1-2,TRBV14,CASSLSEGYGYTF,TGTGCCAGCAGCTTGTCTGAGGGCTATGGCTACACCTTC
-,-,TRBJ2-5,TRBV7-2,CASSLTGQDQETQHF,TGTGCCAGCAGCTTAACCGGGCAGGACCAAGAGACCCAGCACTTC
TRBD2,-,TRBJ2-3,TRBV7-3,CASSVSGLAGGPDTQYF,TGTGCCAGCAGTGTTTCGGGACTAGCGGGAGGACCAGATACGCAGTATTTT
-,-,TRBJ2-7,TRBV13,CASSQASGAYEQYF,TGTGCCAGCAGCCAAGCCTCCGGGGCCTACGAGCAGTACTTC
-,-,TRBJ2-2,TRBV19,CASRSPRSNTGELFF,TGTGCCAGTAGGTCCCCAAGATCGAACACCGGGGAGCTGTTTTTT
TRBD1,-,TRBJ1-6,TRBV3-1,CASSEGTAVFRSPLHF,TGTGCCAGCAGCGAGGGGACAGCCGTCTTTCGATCACCCCTCCACTTT
TRBD2,-,TRBJ2-1,TRBV20-1,CSARDKTAGGSEQFF,TGCAGTGCTAGAGATAAGACAGCGGGAGGGAGCGAGCAGTTCTTC
TRBD1,-,TRBJ2-1,TRBV29-1,CSGIPTGPRDNEQFF,TGCAGCGGCATCCCGACAGGGCCTAGAGACAATGAGCAGTTCTTC
-,-,TRBJ2-7,TRBV13,CASSRAGVGYEQYF,TGTGCCAGCAGCCGAGCAGGGGTCGGCTACGAGCAGTACTTC
TRBD1,few,TRBJ1-2,TRBV4-1,CASSHLQTGNYGYTF,TGCGCCAGCAGCCACCTACAGACAGGGAACTATGGCTACACCTTC
-,few,TRBJ2-1,TRBV11-3,CASSLRSTVDGYNEQFF,TGTGCCAGCAGCTTACGCTCGACAGTCGACGGTTACAATGAGCAGTTCTTC
-,-,TRBJ2-5,TRBV6-1,CASSEAQSATQYF,TGTGCCAGCAGTGAAGCCCAATCGGCGACCCAGTACTTC
-,-,TRBJ1-1,TRBV9,CASTRQAENEAFF,TGTGCCAGCACCCGACAGGCCGAAAATGAAGCTTTCTTT
-,few,TRBJ2-1,TRBV20-1,CSASVPWNEQFF,TGCAGTGCCTCTGTTCCGTGGAATGAGCAGTTCTTC
-,few,TRBJ1-4,TRBV15,CATSRDMGSLNEKLFF,TGTGCCACCAGCAGAGATATGGGGTCCCTGAATGAAAAACTGTTTTTT
TRBD2,-,TRBJ2-3,TRBV10-3,CAIHSGGQDTQYF,TGTGCCATCCATAGCGGGGGTCAAGATACGCAGTATTTT
TRBD1,-,TRBJ2-4,TRBV27,CASSPLRTGERHIQYF,TGTGCCAGCAGTCCACTCCGGACAGGGGAGAGACACATTCAGTACTTC
-,-,TRBJ1-5,TRBV5-1,CASSSQEGGQPQHF,TGCGCCAGCAGCTCACAGGAAGGCGGGCAGCCCCAGCATTTT
-,-,TRBJ2-3,TRBV6-1,CASSSGTGDTQYF,TGTGCCAGCAGTAGCGGGACAGGAGATACGCAGTATTTT
-,-,TRBJ2-5,TRBV27,CASSFLTPPATLYF,TGTGCCAGCAGTTTTCTCACTCCCCCGGCGACCCTGTACTTC
-,-,TRBJ2-5,TRBV12-3/TRBV12-4,CASSPQGLEETQYF,TGTGCCAGCAGTCCGCAGGGGTTAGAGGAGACCCAGTACTTC
TRBD2,-,TRBJ2-5,TRBV4-3,CASSLRLAGGLEAQYF,TGCGCCAGCAGCCTCAGACTAGCGGGGGGGCTGGAGGCCCAGTACTTC
-,few,TRBJ2-1,TRBV5-5,CASSLADTGILEQFF,TGTGCCAGCAGCTTGGCCGATACAGGGATCCTTGAGCAGTTCTTC
-,-,TRBJ1-2,TRBV7-6,CASSPNRDARTGYTF,TGTGCCAGCAGCCCCAACCGGGACGCCCGCACTGGCTACACCTTC
-,few,TRBJ2-5,TRBV3-1,CASSQWSLGAQYF,TGTGCCAGCAGCCAGTGGAGCTTGGGGGCCCAGTACTTC
TRBD1,-,TRBJ2-1,TRBV7-6,CASSLAGTGGNEQFF,TGTGCCAGCAGCTTAGCGGGGACAGGGGGTAATGAGCAGTTCTTC
TRBD1,-,TRBJ1-1,TRBV7-9,CASSWDRADTEAFF,TGTGCCAGCAGCTGGGACAGGGCTGACACTGAAGCTTTCTTT
TRBD2,few,TRBJ2-7,TRBV10-3,CAISGTSGVKVYEQYF,TGTGCCATCAGTGGGACTAGCGGGGTGAAAGTTTACGAGCAGTACTTC